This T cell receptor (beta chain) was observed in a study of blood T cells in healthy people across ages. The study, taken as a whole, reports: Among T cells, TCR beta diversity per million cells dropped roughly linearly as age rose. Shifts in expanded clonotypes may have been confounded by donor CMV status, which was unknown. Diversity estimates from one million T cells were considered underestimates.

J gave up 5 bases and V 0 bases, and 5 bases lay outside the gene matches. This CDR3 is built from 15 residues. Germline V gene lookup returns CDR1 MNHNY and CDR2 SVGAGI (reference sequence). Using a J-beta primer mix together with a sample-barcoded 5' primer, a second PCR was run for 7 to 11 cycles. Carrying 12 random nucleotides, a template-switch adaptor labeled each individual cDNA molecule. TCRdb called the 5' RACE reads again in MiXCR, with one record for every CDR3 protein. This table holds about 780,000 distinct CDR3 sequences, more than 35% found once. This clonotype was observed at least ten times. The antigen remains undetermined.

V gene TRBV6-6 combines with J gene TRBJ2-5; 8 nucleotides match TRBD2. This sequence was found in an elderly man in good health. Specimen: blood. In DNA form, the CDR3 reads TGTGCCAGCAGTTACTCGGGGACTAGTGATGAGACCCAGTACTTC. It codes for CASSYSGTSDETQYF.